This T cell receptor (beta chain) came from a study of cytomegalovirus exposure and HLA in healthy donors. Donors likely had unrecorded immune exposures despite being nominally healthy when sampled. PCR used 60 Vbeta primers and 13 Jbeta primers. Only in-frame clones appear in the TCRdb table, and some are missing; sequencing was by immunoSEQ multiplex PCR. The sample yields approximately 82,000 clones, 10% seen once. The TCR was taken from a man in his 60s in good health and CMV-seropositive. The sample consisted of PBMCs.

CDR3 nucleotides: TGTGCCAGCAGTTTAGGCGAAGGGGACATTTCCTATGGCTACACCTTC. It codes for CASSLGEGDISYGYTF. The chain is built from TRBV25-1 and TRBJ1-2; a possible D gene is TRBD1 (6 bases). The V gene's germline CDR1 is MGHDK and CDR2 SYGVNS. Trimming took off 5 bases at V and 4 bases at J, with 20 bases between the two ends. The CDR3 is 16 residues long.